The 25 T cell receptor beta chains below were found in one sample sequenced in a study of T cell responses to AZD1222 COVID-19 vaccine. Sequenced by immunoSEQ multiplex PCR; TCRdb stores in-frame clones only, minus some. The sample comprises around 140,000 clones, about 93% of which are singletons, and under 6.5% rests with the top ten. The sample in question was peripheral blood, obtained on day 0 of AZD1222 vaccination. These receptor sequences come from an adult in good health.

The chain employs TRBV5-3 and TRBJ1-5, with D possibly being TRBD1 (6 bases). TRBV5-3 is classed as an ORF, of uncertain function. The CDR3 extends over 14 amino acids. V lost 7 bases and J 5 bases, leaving 16 bases between the germline ends. DNA for the CDR3: TGTGCCAGACCACACAGGGAACGGGATCAGCCCCAGCATTTT. Its translation: CARPHRERDQPQHF.

This chain connects TRBV7-6 to TRBJ2-1; 8 bases agree with TRBD1. CDR1 is SGHVS and CDR2 is FNYEAQ in the germline V gene. The length of the CDR3 is 15 residues. V lost 3 bases to trimming and J lost 4 bases; unmatched junction nucleotides: 5. The CDR3 loop reads CASSFLGQGYNEQFF. The CDR3 DNA sequence: TGTGCCAGCAGCTTTCTCGGACAGGGTTACAATGAGCAGTTCTTC.

The chain combines TRBV18 with TRBJ1-2; TRBD1 agrees at 7 bases. The CDR3 runs 14 residues. Germline V gives CDR1 KGHSH, CDR2 LQKENI. Trimming took 3 bases from V and 8 from J; bases not matched to a gene: 9. The CDR3 reads CASSPTTGPVGYTF. The CDR3 DNA reads as TGTGCCAGCTCACCCACGACAGGGCCGGTCGGCTACACCTTC.

The chain uses TRBV7-9 and TRBJ1-4; D gene uncertain. The CDR3 consists of 14 residues. Germline V lookup: CDR1 SEHNR, CDR2 FQNEAQ (reference sequence). V was clipped by 1 base and J by 3 bases, with 6 bases between them. CDR3 residues: CASSLGNSNEKLFF. In DNA form, the CDR3 reads TGTGCCAGCAGCTTAGGAAATTCTAATGAAAAACTGTTTTTT.

This sequence joins TRBV29-1 and TRBJ2-2; 9 bases align to TRBD2. V dropped 2 bases and J dropped 4; count of bases not matched to a gene: 2. Germline CDR1 and CDR2: SQVTM and ANQGSEA. The CDR3 sequence is 14 residues long. The CDR3 is CSVERGRGTGELFF. The DNA of the CDR3 is TGCAGCGTTGAACGCGGGAGGGGCACCGGGGAGCTGTTTTTT.

The gene calls are TRBV7-6 and TRBJ2-2, with 8 bases lining up with TRBD2. J gave up 0 bases and V 2 bases, and 5 bases lay outside the gene matches. CDR3 length equals 17 residues. Germline lookup yields CDR1 SGHVS and CDR2 FNYEAQ. This CDR3 reads CASSLLGSGTNTGELFF. The CDR3, as DNA: TGTGCCAGCAGCTTATTGGGTAGCGGGACGAACACCGGGGAGCTGTTTTTT.

V is TRBV9 and J is TRBJ2-7, with unresolved D. This CDR3 spans 14 amino acids. Trimming took off 2 bases at V and 0 bases at J, with 9 bases between the two ends. CDR1 is SGDLS, CDR2 YYNGEE, per germline. As DNA, the CDR3 is TGTGCCAGCAGCGTTGGCGCGAGCTCCTACGAGCAGTACTTC. The encoded protein is CASSVGASSYEQYF.

This chain links TRBV6-2 or TRBV6-3 with TRBJ1-6; D ambiguous. The V end lost 7 bases, the J end lost 0 bases, and 7 bases lay between the germline ends. The CDR3 is 14 residues long. Germline assignment: CDR1 MNHEY and CDR2 SVGEGT. CDR3 region: CASTPVSYNSPLHF. The CDR3 coding sequence is TGTGCCAGCACCCCGGTCTCCTATAATTCACCCCTCCACTTT.

The rearrangement joins TRBV28 to TRBJ1-5; D remains ambiguous. CDR1 and CDR2 (germline): MDHEN, SYDVKM. V was clipped by 2 bases and J by 4 bases, with 18 bases between them. The CDR3 runs 17 residues. CDR3 DNA sequence: TGTGCCAGCAGTTTAGGGTTTGTCAGGCAATTAAATCAGCCCCAGCATTTT. It yields the protein CASSLGFVRQLNQPQHF.

J is TRBJ2-7 and V is TRBV29-1; 11 bases align to TRBD1. The V gene end was trimmed by 5 bases and the J gene end by 4 bases; junction bases not matched to a gene: 7. This CDR3 is 14 amino acids long. Germline loops: CDR1 SQVTM, CDR2 ANQGSEA. Written as DNA, the CDR3 is TGCAGCGTTCAAACTGGGACAGGGGGATACGAGCAGTACTTC. Translation gives CSVQTGTGGYEQYF.

The chain has TRBV6-2 or TRBV6-3 and TRBJ2-7; TRBD1 aligns across 9 bases. Germline loops: CDR1 MNHEY, CDR2 SVGEGT. The CDR3 covers 14 residues. The V gene end was trimmed by 5 bases and the J gene end by 2 bases; junction bases not matched to a gene: 4. Written as DNA, the CDR3 is TGTGCCAGCAGTCGCGGACAGGGGACCTACGAGCAGTACTTC. This translates into CASSRGQGTYEQYF.

The rearrangement uses TRBV5-1 and TRBJ2-7; maybe TRBD1 (6 bases). With 4 bases removed from V and 0 bases from J, the gap between germline ends came to 17 bases. There are 16 residues in the CDR3. Germline V gene data show CDR1 as SGHRS and CDR2 as YFSETQ. Written as DNA, the CDR3 is TGCGCCAGCAGCACCACGACAGGATCGACCTCCTACGAGCAGTACTTC. Amino acids: CASSTTTGSTSYEQYF.

The V gene is TRBV7-9, the J gene TRBJ1-5; D possibly corresponds to TRBD1 (5 bases). Germline lookup yields CDR1 SEHNR and CDR2 FQNEAQ (reference sequence). This CDR3 is built from 13 residues. V was pared by 5 bases and J by 4 bases, with 9 bases between. CDR3 DNA: TGTGCCAGCAGCCTTAGGGGAAATCAGCCCCAGCATTTT. This translates into CASSLRGNQPQHF.

The V gene is TRBV7-2, the J gene TRBJ2-5; D call uncertain. The CDR3 is 15 residues long. With 1 base removed from V and 2 bases from J, the gap between germline ends came to 11 bases. Germline V gene data show CDR1 as SGHTA and CDR2 as FQGNSA. The CDR3 is CASSLVIDLQETQYF. The CDR3, as DNA: TGTGCCAGCAGCTTAGTTATAGACTTACAAGAGACCCAGTACTTC.

The J gene is TRBJ1-6, the V gene TRBV19; tentatively, D is TRBD1 (5 bases). The CDR3 contains 13 residues. Germline V CDR1 and CDR2: LNHDA, SQIVND (reference sequence). Trimming removed 5 bases at V and 11 bases at J, with 13 bases between. The CDR3 is CASSPGVGTPLHF. CDR3 coding DNA: TGTGCCAGTAGTCCGGGGGTAGGGACACCCCTCCACTTT.

The rearrangement joins TRBV7-9 to TRBJ2-7; D is perhaps TRBD1 (6 bases). V gave up 5 bases and J gave up 6 bases, with 14 bases separating them. The germline CDR1 and CDR2 sequences are SEHNR and FQNEAQ (reference sequence). This CDR3 has 13 amino acids. CDR3: CASSPQQGAEQYF. CDR3 nucleotides: TGTGCCAGCAGCCCACAACAGGGCGCCGAGCAGTACTTC.

The rearrangement uses TRBV7-9 and TRBJ2-2; tentatively, D is TRBD1 (6 bases). The CDR3 extends over 13 amino acids. Trimming took off 5 bases at V and 6 bases at J, with 10 bases between the two ends. CDR1 is SEHNR, CDR2 FQNEAQ, per germline (reference sequence). The CDR3 bases are TGTGCCAGCAGCCCGCAGGGGCCCGGGGAGCTGTTTTTT. Translated: CASSPQGPGELFF.

The V gene is TRBV9, the J gene TRBJ2-3; D is unresolved. CDR1 is SGDLS, CDR2 YYNGEE, per germline. V was clipped by 0 bases and J by 3 bases, with 5 bases between them. The length of the CDR3 is 13 residues. CDR3 nucleotide sequence: TGTGCCAGCAGCGTAGACAATACAGATACGCAGTATTTT. Translated, it gives CASSVDNTDTQYF.

The gene calls are TRBV7-3 and TRBJ2-5; TRBD1 agrees at 9 bases. V lost 5 bases, J lost 4 bases, and 8 bases stayed unmatched. The germline V gene has CDR1 SGHTA and CDR2 FQGTGA. This CDR3 contains 15 residues. The DNA for the CDR3 is TGTGCCAGCAGCCACTCCCGGGACAGGGTAGAGACCCAGTACTTC. Protein: CASSHSRDRVETQYF.

J is TRBJ2-3 and V is TRBV7-9, with D perhaps TRBD1 or TRBD2 (5 bases each). CDR1 is SEHNR and CDR2 is FQNEAQ in the germline V gene (reference sequence). The V gene lost 5 bases and the J gene lost 6 bases, with 27 bases spanning the gap. This CDR3 spans 18 amino acids. CDR3 coding DNA: TGTGCCAGCAGCCCCCCCGAGGGGAGTCACCAAATTCGGGATACGCAGTATTTT. Protein: CASSPPEGSHQIRDTQYF.

This clone turned up a few times. V gene TRBV19 combines with J gene TRBJ2-7, with 9 bases aligning to TRBD1. This CDR3 spans 13 amino acids. J was trimmed by 3 bases and V by 10 bases; bases with no gene match: 7. CDR1 is LNHDA and CDR2 is SQIVND in the germline V gene (reference sequence). The CDR3 DNA is TGTGCCACCCAACCGGGACAGGGCTACGAGCAGTACTTC. Translated: CATQPGQGYEQYF.

CDR3 nucleotides: TGTGCCTGGAGTGTACTGCTCGGACAGCCGTATTTT. This gives the protein CAWSVLLGQPYF. The chain uses TRBV30 and TRBJ2-3, with TRBD1 as a possible D gene (6 bases). This CDR3 comprises 12 residues. Germline CDR1 and CDR2: GTSNPN and SVGIG (reference sequence). V was trimmed by 0 bases and J by 14 bases, leaving 15 bases between them. Based on the CDR3 plus reference TRBV30 and TRBJ2-3, the full variable domain is SQTIHQWPATLVQPVGSPLSLECTVEGTSNPNLYWYRQAAGRGLQLLFYSVGIGQISSEVPQNLSASRPQDRQFILSSKKLLLSDSGFYLCAWSVLLGQPYFGPGTRLTVL.

The chain carries TRBV20-1 and TRBJ2-1; the match to TRBD2 covers 11 bases. Germline assignment: CDR1 DFQATT and CDR2 SNEGSKA (reference sequence). V was pared by 3 bases and J by 4 bases, with 5 bases of the junction left unmatched. The CDR3 is 15 residues long. The CDR3, as DNA: TGCAGTGCTAGTCTAGCGGGAGGTGGGTACAATGAGCAGTTCTTC. It encodes CSASLAGGGYNEQFF.

J is TRBJ2-1 and V is TRBV9, with 9 bases fitting TRBD2. Germline-derived CDR1 and CDR2 are SGDLS and YYNGEE. V dropped 0 bases and J dropped 6; count of bases not matched to a gene: 4. The CDR3 sequence is 15 residues long. The CDR3 nucleotides are TGTGCCAGCAGCGTAGCGCCGACTAGCGGCAATGAGCAGTTCTTC. It translates to CASSVAPTSGNEQFF.

V usage is TRBV19 and J usage is TRBJ2-3; TRBD1 matches 7 bases. The germline V gene has CDR1 LNHDA and CDR2 SQIVND (reference sequence). V gave up 6 bases and J gave up 1 base; unmatched junction bases: 7. The CDR3 contains 15 residues. CDR3 amino acids: CASRRQGRGTDTQYF. CDR3 nucleotide sequence: TGTGCCAGTAGGCGACAGGGCCGGGGCACAGATACGCAGTATTTT.